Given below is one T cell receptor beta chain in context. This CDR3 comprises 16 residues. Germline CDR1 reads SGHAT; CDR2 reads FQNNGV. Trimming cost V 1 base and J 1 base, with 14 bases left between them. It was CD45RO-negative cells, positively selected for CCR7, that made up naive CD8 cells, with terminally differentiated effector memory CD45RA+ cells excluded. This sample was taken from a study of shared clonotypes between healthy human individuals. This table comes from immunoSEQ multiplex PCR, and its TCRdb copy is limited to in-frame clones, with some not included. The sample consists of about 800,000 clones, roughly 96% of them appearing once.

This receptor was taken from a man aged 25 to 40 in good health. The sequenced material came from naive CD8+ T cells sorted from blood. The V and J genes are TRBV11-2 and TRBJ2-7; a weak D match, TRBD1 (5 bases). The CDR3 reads CASSLGWGGSSYEQYF. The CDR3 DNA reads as TGTGCCAGCAGCTTAGGATGGGGCGGTAGTTCCTACGAGCAGTACTTC.